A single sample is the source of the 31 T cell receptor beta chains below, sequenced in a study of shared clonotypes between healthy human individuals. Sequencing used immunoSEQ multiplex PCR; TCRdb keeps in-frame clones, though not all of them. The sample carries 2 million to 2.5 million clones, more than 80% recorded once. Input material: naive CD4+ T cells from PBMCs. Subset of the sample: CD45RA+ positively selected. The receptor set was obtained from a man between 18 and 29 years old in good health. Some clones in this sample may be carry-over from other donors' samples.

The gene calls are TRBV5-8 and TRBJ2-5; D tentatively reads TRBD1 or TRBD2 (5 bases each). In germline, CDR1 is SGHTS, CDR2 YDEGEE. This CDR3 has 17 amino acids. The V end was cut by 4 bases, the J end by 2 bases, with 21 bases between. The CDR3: CASSPGRGIREQETQYF. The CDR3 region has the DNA TGTGCCAGCAGCCCGGGACGGGGAATACGAGAGCAAGAGACCCAGTACTTC.

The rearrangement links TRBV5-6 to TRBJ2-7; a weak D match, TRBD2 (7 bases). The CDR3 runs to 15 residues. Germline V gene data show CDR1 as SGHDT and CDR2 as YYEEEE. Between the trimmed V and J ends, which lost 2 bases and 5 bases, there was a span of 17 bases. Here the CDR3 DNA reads TGTGCCAGCAGCTTTCTGAGCGGGACACGCCACGAGCAGTACTTC. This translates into CASSFLSGTRHEQYF. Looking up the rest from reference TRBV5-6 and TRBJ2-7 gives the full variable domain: DAGVTQSPTHLIKTRGQQVTLRCSPKSGHDTVSWYQQALGQGPQFIFQYYEEEERQRGNFPDRFSGHQFPNYSSELNVNALLLGDSALYLCASSFLSGTRHEQYFGPGTRLTVT.

In nucleotides, the CDR3 is TGTGCCAGCAGTCCGACAGGGGGCTGGGCAGATACGCAGTATTTT. It yields the protein CASSPTGGWADTQYF. The chain has TRBV27 and TRBJ2-3, with 10 bases fitting TRBD1. From germline, CDR1 is MNHEY and CDR2 SMNVEV (reference sequence). CDR3 length equals 15 residues. V lost 5 bases, J lost 4 bases, and 6 bases stayed unmatched.

The DNA for the CDR3 is TGTGCCTGGAGTATCGTTCCCTACGAGCAGTACTTC. It specifies CAWSIVPYEQYF. This chain uses TRBV30 with TRBJ2-7; D gene ambiguous. V was clipped by 2 bases and J by 2 bases, with 7 bases between them. Germline V gene lookup returns CDR1 GTSNPN and CDR2 SVGIG (reference sequence). This CDR3 comprises 12 residues.

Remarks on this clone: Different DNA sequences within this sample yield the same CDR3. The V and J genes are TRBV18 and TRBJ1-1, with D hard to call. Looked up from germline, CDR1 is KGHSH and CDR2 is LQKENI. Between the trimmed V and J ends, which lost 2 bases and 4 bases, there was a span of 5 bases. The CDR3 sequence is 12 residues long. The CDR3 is CASSPLSTEAFF. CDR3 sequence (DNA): TGTGCCAGCTCACCATTATCCACTGAAGCTTTCTTT.

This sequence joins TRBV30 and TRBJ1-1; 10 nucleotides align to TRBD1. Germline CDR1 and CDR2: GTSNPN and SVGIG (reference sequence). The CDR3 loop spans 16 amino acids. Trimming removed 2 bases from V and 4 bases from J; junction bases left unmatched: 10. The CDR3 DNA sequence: TGTGCCTGGAGTCCCCAGGACAGGGGGTTCCCCACTGAAGCTTTCTTT. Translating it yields CAWSPQDRGFPTEAFF.

The CDR3 DNA reads TGTGCCAGCAGCCCCTCCGTGGGACTAGCGCAGGGCAATGAGCAGTTCTTC. Encoded protein: CASSPSVGLAQGNEQFF. The gene calls are TRBV11-2 and TRBJ2-1, with 10 bases matching TRBD2. This CDR3 has 17 residues. The junction had 13 bases not matched to a gene; V was cut back by 5 bases and J by 6 bases. Germline V lookup: CDR1 SGHAT, CDR2 FQNNGV. The full variable domain, completed using reference TRBV11-2 and TRBJ2-1, is EAGVAQSPRYKIIEKRQSVAFWCNPISGHATLYWYQQILGQGPKLLIQFQNNGVVDDSQLPKDRFSAERLKGVDSTLKIQPAKLEDSAVYLCASSPSVGLAQGNEQFFGPGTRLTVL.

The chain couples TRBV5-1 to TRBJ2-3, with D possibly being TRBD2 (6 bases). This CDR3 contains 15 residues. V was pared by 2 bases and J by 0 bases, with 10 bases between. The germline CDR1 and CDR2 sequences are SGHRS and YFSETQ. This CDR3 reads CASSLQRASTDTQYF. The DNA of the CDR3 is TGCGCCAGCAGCTTACAGCGGGCGAGCACAGATACGCAGTATTTT.

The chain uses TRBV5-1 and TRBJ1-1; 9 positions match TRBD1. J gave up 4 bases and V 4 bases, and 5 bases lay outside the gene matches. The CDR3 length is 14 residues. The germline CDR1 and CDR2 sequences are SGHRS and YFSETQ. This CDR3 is CASSTQTGGTEAFF. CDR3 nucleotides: TGCGCCAGCAGCACCCAGACAGGGGGCACTGAAGCTTTCTTT.

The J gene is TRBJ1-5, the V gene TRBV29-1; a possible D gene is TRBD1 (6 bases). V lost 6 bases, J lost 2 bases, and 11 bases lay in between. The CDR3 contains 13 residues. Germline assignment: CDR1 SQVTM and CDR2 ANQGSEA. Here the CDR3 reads CSVGGMGNQPQHF. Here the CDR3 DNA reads TGCAGCGTAGGGGGGATGGGCAATCAGCCCCAGCATTTT.

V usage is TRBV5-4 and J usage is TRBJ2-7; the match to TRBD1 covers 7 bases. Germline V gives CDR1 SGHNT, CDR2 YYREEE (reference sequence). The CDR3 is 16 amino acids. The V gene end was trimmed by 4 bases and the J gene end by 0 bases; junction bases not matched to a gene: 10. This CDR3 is CASSGLGGSSSYEQYF. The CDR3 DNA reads TGTGCCAGCAGCGGTTTAGGGGGCTCCAGCTCCTACGAGCAGTACTTC.

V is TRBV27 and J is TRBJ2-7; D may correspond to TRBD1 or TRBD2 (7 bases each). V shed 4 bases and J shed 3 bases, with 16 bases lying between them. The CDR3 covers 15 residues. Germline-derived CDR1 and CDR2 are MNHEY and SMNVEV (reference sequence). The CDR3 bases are TGTGCCAGCAGTTCGACCAGGGGGGGGATCTACGAGCAGTACTTC. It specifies CASSSTRGGIYEQYF.

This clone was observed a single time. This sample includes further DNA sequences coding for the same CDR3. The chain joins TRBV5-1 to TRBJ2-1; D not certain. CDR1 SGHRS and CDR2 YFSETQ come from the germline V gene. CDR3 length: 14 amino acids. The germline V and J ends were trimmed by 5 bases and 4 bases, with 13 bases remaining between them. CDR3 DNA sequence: TGCGCCAGCAGTCCTGGCACCAGTTACAATGAGCAGTTCTTC. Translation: CASSPGTSYNEQFF.

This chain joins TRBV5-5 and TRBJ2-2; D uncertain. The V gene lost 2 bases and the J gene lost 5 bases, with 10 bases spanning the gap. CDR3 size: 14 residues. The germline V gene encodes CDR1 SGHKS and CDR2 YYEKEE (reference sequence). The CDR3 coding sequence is TGTGCCAGCAGCTTTATAATGGGTACCGGGGAGCTGTTTTTT. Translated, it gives CASSFIMGTGELFF.

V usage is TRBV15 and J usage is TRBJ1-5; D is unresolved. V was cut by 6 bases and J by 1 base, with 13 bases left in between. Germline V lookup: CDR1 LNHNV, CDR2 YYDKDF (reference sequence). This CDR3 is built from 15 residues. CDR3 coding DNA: TGTGCCACCAGTGGCGGGTCTACGAGCAATCAGCCCCAGCATTTT. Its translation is CATSGGSTSNQPQHF.

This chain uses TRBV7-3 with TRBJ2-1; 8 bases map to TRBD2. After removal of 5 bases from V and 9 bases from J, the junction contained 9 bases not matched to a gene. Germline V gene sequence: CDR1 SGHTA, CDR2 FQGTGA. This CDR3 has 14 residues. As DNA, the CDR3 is TGTGCCAGCAGCCGACTAGCGTCCTATACTGAGCAGTTCTTC. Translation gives CASSRLASYTEQFF. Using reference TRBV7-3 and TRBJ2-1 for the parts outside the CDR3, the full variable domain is GAGVSQTPSNKVTEKGKYVELRCDPISGHTALYWYRQSLGQGPEFLIYFQGTGAADDSGLPNDRFFAVRPEGSVSTLKIQRTERGDSAVYLCASSRLASYTEQFFGPGTRLTVL.

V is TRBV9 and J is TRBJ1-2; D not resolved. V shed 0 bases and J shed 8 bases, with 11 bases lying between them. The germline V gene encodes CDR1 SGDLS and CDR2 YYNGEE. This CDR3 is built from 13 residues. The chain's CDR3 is CASSVVEVGGYTF. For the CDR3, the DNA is TGTGCCAGCAGCGTAGTAGAGGTGGGGGGCTACACCTTC.

CDR3: CASSPMASGRRGWEETQYF. DNA of the CDR3: TGTGCCAGCAGCCCGATGGCTAGCGGGAGAAGAGGTTGGGAAGAGACCCAGTACTTC. The rearrangement uses TRBV9 and TRBJ2-5; 10 bases align to TRBD2. Germline CDR1 is SGDLS and CDR2 is YYNGEE. CDR3 length equals 19 residues. After removal of 4 bases from V and 3 bases from J, the junction contained 18 bases not matched to a gene.

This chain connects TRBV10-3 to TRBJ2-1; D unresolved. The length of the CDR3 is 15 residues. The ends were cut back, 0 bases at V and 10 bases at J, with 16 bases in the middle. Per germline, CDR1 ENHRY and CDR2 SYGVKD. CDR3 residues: CAISESTLLVNEQFF. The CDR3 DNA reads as TGTGCCATCAGTGAGTCGACTCTGCTAGTCAACGAGCAGTTCTTC.

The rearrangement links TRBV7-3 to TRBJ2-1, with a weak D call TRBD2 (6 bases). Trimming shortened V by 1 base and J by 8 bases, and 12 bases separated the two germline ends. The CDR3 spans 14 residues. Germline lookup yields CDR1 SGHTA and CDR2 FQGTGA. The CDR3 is CASSLNTWGDEQFF. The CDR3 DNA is TGTGCCAGCAGCTTAAATACCTGGGGGGATGAGCAGTTCTTC.

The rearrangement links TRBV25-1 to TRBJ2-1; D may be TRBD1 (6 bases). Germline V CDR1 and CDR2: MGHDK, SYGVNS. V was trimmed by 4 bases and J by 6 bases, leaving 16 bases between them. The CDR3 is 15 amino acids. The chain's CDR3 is CASSARQVSVNEQFF. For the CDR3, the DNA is TGTGCCAGCAGTGCCAGACAGGTTTCGGTCAATGAGCAGTTCTTC.

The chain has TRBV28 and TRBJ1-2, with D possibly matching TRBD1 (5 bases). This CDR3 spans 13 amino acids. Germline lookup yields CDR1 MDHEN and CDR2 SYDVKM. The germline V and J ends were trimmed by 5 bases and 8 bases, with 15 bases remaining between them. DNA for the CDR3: TGTGCCAGCAGTCCCCTCCTGGGGGGAGGCTACACCTTC. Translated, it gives CASSPLLGGGYTF.

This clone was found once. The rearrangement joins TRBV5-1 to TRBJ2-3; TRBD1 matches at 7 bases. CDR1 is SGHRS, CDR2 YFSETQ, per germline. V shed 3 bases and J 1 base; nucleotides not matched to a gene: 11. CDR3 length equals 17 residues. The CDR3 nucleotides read TGCGCCAGCAGCTCCGCTCCTAGGGGGCCCCGCACAGATACGCAGTATTTT. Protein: CASSSAPRGPRTDTQYF.

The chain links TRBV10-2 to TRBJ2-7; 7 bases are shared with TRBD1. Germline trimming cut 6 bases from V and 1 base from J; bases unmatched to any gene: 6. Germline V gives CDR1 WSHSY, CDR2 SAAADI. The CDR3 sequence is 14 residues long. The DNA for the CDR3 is TGCGCCAGCAGGAATACAGGGGTATCCTACGAGCAGTACTTC. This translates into CASRNTGVSYEQYF.

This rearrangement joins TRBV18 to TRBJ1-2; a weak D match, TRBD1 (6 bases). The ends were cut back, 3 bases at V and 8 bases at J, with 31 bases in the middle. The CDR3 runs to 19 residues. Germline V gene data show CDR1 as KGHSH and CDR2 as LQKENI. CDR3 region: CASSPPGQALPGELWGYTF. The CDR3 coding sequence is TGTGCCAGCTCACCGCCGGGACAAGCGCTCCCGGGAGAACTATGGGGCTACACCTTC.

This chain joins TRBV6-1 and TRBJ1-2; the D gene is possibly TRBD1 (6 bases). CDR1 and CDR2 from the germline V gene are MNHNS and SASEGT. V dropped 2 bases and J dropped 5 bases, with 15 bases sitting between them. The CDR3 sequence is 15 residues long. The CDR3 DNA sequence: TGTGCCAGCAGTGAAAGCTGGGGCAGGGGTTATGGCTACACCTTC. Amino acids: CASSESWGRGYGYTF.

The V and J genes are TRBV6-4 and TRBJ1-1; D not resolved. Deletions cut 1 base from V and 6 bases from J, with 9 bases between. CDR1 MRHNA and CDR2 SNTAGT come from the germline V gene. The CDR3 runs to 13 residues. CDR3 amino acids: CASSDFGGAEAFF. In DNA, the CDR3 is TGTGCCAGCAGTGACTTCGGAGGCGCTGAAGCTTTCTTT.

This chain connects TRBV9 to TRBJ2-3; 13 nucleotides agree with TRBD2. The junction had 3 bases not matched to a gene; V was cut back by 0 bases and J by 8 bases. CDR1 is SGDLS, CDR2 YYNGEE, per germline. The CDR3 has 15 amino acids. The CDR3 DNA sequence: TGTGCCAGCAGCGTAGCCGGGACTAGCGGGATTACGCAGTATTTT. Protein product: CASSVAGTSGITQYF.

This chain's CDR3 is CASTLTSGRTDTQYF. The CDR3 nucleotides read TGTGCCAGCACCTTGACTAGCGGGAGGACAGATACGCAGTATTTT. The rearrangement uses TRBV28 and TRBJ2-3; 13 bases align to TRBD2. CDR1 MDHEN and CDR2 SYDVKM come from the germline V gene. With V trimmed by 7 bases and J by 3 bases, 4 bases remained unmatched. CDR3 length: 15 residues.

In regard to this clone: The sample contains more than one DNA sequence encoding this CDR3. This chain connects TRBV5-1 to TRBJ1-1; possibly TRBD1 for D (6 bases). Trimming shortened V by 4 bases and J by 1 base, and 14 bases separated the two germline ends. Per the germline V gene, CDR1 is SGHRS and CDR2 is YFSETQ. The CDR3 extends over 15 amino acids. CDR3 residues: CASSPRTEGNTEAFF. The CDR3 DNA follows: TGCGCCAGCAGCCCCCGGACAGAGGGGAACACTGAAGCTTTCTTT.

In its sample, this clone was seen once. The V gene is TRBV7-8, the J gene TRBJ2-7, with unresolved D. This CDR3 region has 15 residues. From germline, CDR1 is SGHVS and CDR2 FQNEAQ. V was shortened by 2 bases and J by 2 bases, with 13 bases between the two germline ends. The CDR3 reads CASSLWSVVTYEQYF. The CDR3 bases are TGTGCCAGCAGCTTATGGTCAGTCGTTACCTACGAGCAGTACTTC.